The 19 T cell receptor beta chains below come from one sample, sequenced in a study of cytomegalovirus exposure and HLA in healthy donors listed by TCRdb under 2017. The library was prepared using the immunoSEQ multiplex PCR assay. For the multiplex PCR, a mixture combining 60 forward primers for TCR Vbeta segments and 13 reverse primers for TCR Jbeta segments was used. Drawn from immuneACCESS, this table holds only the in-frame rearrangements with V and J called that TCRdb kept. Clones are partly lost; checked studies trace under half to an unresolved V gene and leave the rest unexplained. This sample gives around 170,000 clones in total; about 82% of them show up just once. The top ten clones comprise 1% of the sample. Sequencing used PBMCs. The receptors were gathered from a woman between 50 and 59 years old in good health and CMV-seropositive.

The chain carries TRBV23-1 and TRBJ1-2; the D gene is possibly TRBD1 (5 bases). TRBV23-1 is recorded as an ORF, its role being uncertain. This CDR3 spans 14 amino acids. V dropped 3 bases and J dropped 2 bases, with 10 bases sitting between them. The CDR3 region has the DNA TGCGCCAGCAGTCAGGGGCGGAGAAACTATGGCTACACCTTC. This encodes CASSQGRRNYGYTF.

The chain joins TRBV19 to TRBJ1-2; TRBD1 agrees at 8 bases. Germline V gene lookup returns CDR1 LNHDA and CDR2 SQIVND (reference sequence). V trimming: 9 bases; J trimming: 5 bases; junction bases outside the gene matches: 14. The CDR3 spans 15 residues. As DNA, the CDR3 is TGTGCCAGCAAACTGACAGGGGCCTTTTTGTATGGCTACACCTTC. Its translation is CASKLTGAFLYGYTF.

The chain combines TRBV28 with TRBJ2-2; 7 bases are a match to TRBD2. The CDR3 is 14 amino acids. CDR1 is MDHEN, CDR2 SYDVKM, per germline. With 7 bases clipped from V and 4 bases from J, the junction kept 6 bases outside the gene matches. CDR3 sequence reads: CASIPGGSTGELFF. The CDR3, as DNA: TGTGCCAGCATTCCCGGGGGGAGCACCGGGGAGCTGTTTTTT.

The genes are TRBV27 and TRBJ1-5; no clear D gene. V was shortened by 3 bases and J by 1 base, with 4 bases between the two germline ends. The CDR3 length is 13 residues. The germline V gene encodes CDR1 MNHEY and CDR2 SMNVEV (reference sequence). In DNA, the CDR3 is TGTGCCAGCAGTTTGGGCAGCAATCAGCCCCAGCATTTT. As protein: CASSLGSNQPQHF.

This chain joins TRBV7-8 and TRBJ1-2; 7 bases line up with TRBD1. CDR3 length equals 16 residues. The germline V gene encodes CDR1 SGHVS and CDR2 FQNEAQ. Trimming cost V 4 bases and J 4 bases; bases outside gene matches: 12. CDR3 nucleotides: TGTGCCAGCAGCTCTGCGGACAGGCCCTACTTCTATGGCTACACCTTC. Translated, it gives CASSSADRPYFYGYTF.

This chain connects TRBV27 to TRBJ2-3; 16 nucleotides line up with TRBD2. Germline CDR1 MNHEY, CDR2 SMNVEV (reference sequence). J gave up 4 bases and V 4 bases, and 23 bases lay outside the gene matches. The CDR3 consists of 23 residues. This chain's CDR3 is CASSSPRRGGTSGRARSADTQYF. In DNA form, the CDR3 reads TGTGCCAGCAGTTCCCCCCGTCGGGGGGGGACTAGCGGGAGGGCCCGTTCCGCAGATACGCAGTATTTT.

The V gene is TRBV7-6, the J gene TRBJ1-4; possible D gene TRBD1, 6 bases. The CDR3 loop spans 14 amino acids. Trimming cost V 5 bases and J 5 bases, with 12 bases left between them. The V gene's germline CDR1 is SGHVS and CDR2 FNYEAQ. As DNA, the CDR3 is TGTGCCAGCAGCCCAACAGGGTTAAATGAAAAACTGTTTTTT. This codes for CASSPTGLNEKLFF.

The J gene is TRBJ2-5, the V gene TRBV28; D is unclear. This CDR3 contains 12 residues. Trimming took 6 bases from V and 5 from J, leaving 10 bases between them. CDR1 and CDR2 from the germline V gene are MDHEN and SYDVKM. This chain's CDR3 is CASRPSRETQYF. CDR3 coding DNA: TGTGCCAGCAGGCCTAGTAGGGAGACCCAGTACTTC.

The rearrangement links TRBV19 to TRBJ1-6, with 7 nucleotides matching TRBD1. The CDR3 contains 14 residues. Germline V gives CDR1 LNHDA, CDR2 SQIVND (reference sequence). Trimming at V came to 7 bases and at J to 7 bases, leaving 7 bases not matched to a gene. The CDR3 loop is CASTQTGSNSPLHF. CDR3 coding DNA: TGTGCCAGTACGCAGACAGGGTCGAATTCACCCCTCCACTTT. The entire variable domain, with the rest obtained from reference TRBV19 and TRBJ1-6, is as follows: DGGITQSPKYLFRKEGQNVTLSCEQNLNHDAMYWYRQDPGQGLRLIYYSQIVNDFQKGDIAEGYSVSREKKESFPLTVTSAQKNPTAFYLCASTQTGSNSPLHFGNGTRLTVT.

This clone was recorded a few times. One junction end disagrees with the germline gene, perhaps due to a read error. The chain has TRBV7-9 and TRBJ2-7, with 11 bases identical to TRBD2. Germline CDR1 SEHNR, CDR2 FQNEAQ (reference sequence). The CDR3 runs to 16 residues. This CDR3 is CASSQGLADSSYEQYF. CDR3 bases: TGCGCCAGCAGCCAGGGACTAGCGGATAGCTCCTACGAGCAGTACTTC.

This clone was observed a handful of times. The chain combines TRBV27 with TRBJ2-7, with TRBD1 matching 10 bases. V lost 7 bases to trimming and J lost 4 bases; unmatched junction nucleotides: 13. Germline V gene lookup returns CDR1 MNHEY and CDR2 SMNVEV (reference sequence). This CDR3 has 16 amino acids. CDR3 nucleotide sequence: TGTGCCAGCACCTTAAGGGGGGGACAGGGGAAATACGAGCAGTACTTC. It codes for CASTLRGGQGKYEQYF.

The chain uses TRBV28 and TRBJ1-4; the D gene is possibly TRBD1 (6 bases). This CDR3 has 11 residues. Germline CDR1 MDHEN, CDR2 SYDVKM. Trimming cost V 5 bases and J 12 bases, with 10 bases left between them. CDR3 region: CASSLNRELFF. In DNA form, the CDR3 reads TGTGCCAGCAGTCTAAACAGGGAACTGTTTTTT.

This clone has just one count. The chain uses TRBV7-3 and TRBJ2-2; 10 bases fit TRBD2. The V and J ends lost 2 bases and 4 bases, in that order; junction bases with no gene match: 1. The germline gives CDR1 SGHTA, CDR2 FQGTGA. The CDR3 sequence is 15 residues long. The CDR3 coding sequence is TGTGCCAGCAGCTTACTAGCGGGAGTCACCGGGGAGCTGTTTTTT. Its translation: CASSLLAGVTGELFF.

The chain links TRBV29-1 to TRBJ1-5; 9 nucleotides agree with TRBD1. V was pared by 4 bases and J by 5 bases, with 3 bases of the junction left unmatched. The CDR3 loop spans 13 amino acids. The germline V gene encodes CDR1 SQVTM and CDR2 ANQGSEA. CDR3 nucleotides: TGCAGCGTTGCGGGACAGGGTGATCAGCCCCAGCATTTT. It encodes CSVAGQGDQPQHF.

The chain carries TRBV9 and TRBJ1-1; 8 bases map to TRBD1. The CDR3 is 14 residues long. Looked up from germline, CDR1 is SGDLS and CDR2 is YYNGEE. J gave up 6 bases and V 3 bases, and 7 bases lay outside the gene matches. CDR3 sequence: CASSDTGGRAEAFF. CDR3 coding DNA: TGTGCCAGCAGCGATACAGGGGGTAGGGCTGAAGCTTTCTTT.

This clone appeared a few times. Other DNA sequences in the same sample also yield this CDR3. The rearrangement joins TRBV19 to TRBJ1-1; 7 bases align to TRBD1. The CDR3 runs to 13 residues. The V and J ends lost 4 bases and 4 bases, in that order; junction bases with no gene match: 3. Germline V CDR1 and CDR2: LNHDA, SQIVND (reference sequence). The CDR3 loop reads CASSTHRGTEAFF. As DNA, the CDR3 is TGTGCCAGTAGTACCCACAGGGGCACTGAAGCTTTCTTT. Based on the CDR3 plus reference TRBV19 and TRBJ1-1, the full variable domain is DGGITQSPKYLFRKEGQNVTLSCEQNLNHDAMYWYRQDPGQGLRLIYYSQIVNDFQKGDIAEGYSVSREKKESFPLTVTSAQKNPTAFYLCASSTHRGTEAFFGQGTRLTVV.

The chain uses TRBV6-6 and TRBJ1-1; no firm D call. Germline-derived CDR1 and CDR2 are MNHNY and SVGAGI (reference sequence). The CDR3 covers 13 residues. With 6 bases removed from V and 0 bases from J, the gap between germline ends came to 8 bases. DNA of the CDR3: TGTGCCAGCAGCCAGGTTATGAACACTGAAGCTTTCTTT. It translates to CASSQVMNTEAFF.

This chain joins TRBV7-2 and TRBJ2-7; D may be TRBD1 (5 bases). Germline CDR1 is SGHTA and CDR2 is FQGNSA. CDR3 length equals 12 residues. Trimming cost V 6 bases and J 2 bases, with 8 bases left between them. CDR3: CASSQGAYEQYF. The CDR3 nucleotides read TGTGCCAGCAGTCAAGGGGCCTACGAGCAGTACTTC.

The chain employs TRBV6-6 and TRBJ2-1, with 8 bases aligning to TRBD1. Germline assignment: CDR1 MNHNY and CDR2 SVGAGI (reference sequence). The CDR3 runs to 14 residues. The V gene end was trimmed by 6 bases and the J gene end by 6 bases; junction bases not matched to a gene: 7. The CDR3 sequence is CASRRGQGFNEQFF. DNA of the CDR3: TGTGCCAGCAGACGCGGACAGGGTTTCAATGAGCAGTTCTTC.